This passage covers 29 T cell receptor beta chains from one sample sequenced in a study of cytomegalovirus exposure and HLA in healthy donors. The PCR employed 60 Vbeta primers together with 13 Jbeta primers. The data were produced by immunoSEQ multiplex PCR, yet TCRdb's version contains in-frame clones alone and is incomplete. The profile shows about 200,000 clones, roughly 80% of them singletons. The material sequenced was PBMCs. The receptor set was obtained from a man aged 35 to 55 in good health and CMV-seronegative.

There are a few counts of this clone. V gene TRBV29-1 combines with J gene TRBJ2-3, with D possibly matching TRBD2 (5 bases). The CDR3 has 14 residues. Deletions cut 2 bases from V and 0 bases from J, with 9 bases between. Germline CDR1 reads SQVTM; CDR2 reads ANQGSEA. Written as DNA, the CDR3 is TGCAGCGTTGAATTGAGGGATAGCACAGATACGCAGTATTTT. Translating gives CSVELRDSTDTQYF.

This chain links TRBV4-3 with TRBJ2-1; 7 bases fit TRBD2. The V gene's germline CDR1 is LGHNA and CDR2 YSLEER. The length of the CDR3 is 15 residues. The V gene end was trimmed by 2 bases and the J gene end by 7 bases; junction bases not matched to a gene: 8. CDR3 sequence (DNA): TGCGCCAGCAGCCAAAGGGAGGGCACGGGGAATGAGCAGTTCTTC. Translated: CASSQREGTGNEQFF.

The chain has TRBV19 and TRBJ1-5; D is unresolved. CDR1 is LNHDA, CDR2 SQIVND, per germline (reference sequence). This CDR3 region has 14 residues. The V and J ends lost 4 bases and 5 bases respectively, with 12 bases between them. The CDR3 DNA is TGTGCCAGTAGTACAGGCCTTACACATCAGCCCCAGCATTTT. Translation: CASSTGLTHQPQHF.

This chain uses TRBV9 with TRBJ2-5; tentative D call: TRBD1 (5 bases). This CDR3 is built from 14 residues. The germline gives CDR1 SGDLS, CDR2 YYNGEE. Trimming left V 2 bases short and J 2 bases short, with 10 bases between. The DNA for the CDR3 is TGTGCCAGCAGCGTTCAGGGTAGGCAAGAGACCCAGTACTTC. It is translated as CASSVQGRQETQYF.

The genes are TRBV9 and TRBJ2-7; possible D gene TRBD1, 5 bases. CDR1 and CDR2 (germline): SGDLS, YYNGEE. Trimming left V 3 bases short and J 0 bases short, with 16 bases between. The CDR3 totals 16 residues. CDR3 DNA: TGTGCCAGCAGCGAAAATGGACAAGCTAGCTCCTACGAGCAGTACTTC. Protein sequence: CASSENGQASSYEQYF. Combining the CDR3 with reference TRBV9 and TRBJ2-7 gives the whole variable domain DSGVTQTPKHLITATGQRVTLRCSPRSGDLSVYWYQQSLDQGLQFLIQYYNGEERAKGNILERFSAQQFPDLHSELNLSSLELGDSALYFCASSENGQASSYEQYFGPGTRLTVT.

The chain uses TRBV4-2 and TRBJ1-1; D uncertain. V gave up 2 bases and J gave up 4 bases, with 11 bases separating them. The CDR3 is 14 residues long. The V gene's germline CDR1 is LGHNA and CDR2 YNFKEQ. This chain's CDR3 is CASSQRSRGTEAFF. The CDR3 nucleotides are TGTGCCAGCAGCCAAAGGAGCCGGGGCACTGAAGCTTTCTTT.

The V and J genes are TRBV19 and TRBJ2-7; 14 bases agree with TRBD2. With V trimmed by 6 bases and J by 4 bases, 11 bases remained unmatched. The CDR3 extends over 17 amino acids. Germline loops: CDR1 LNHDA, CDR2 SQIVND (reference sequence). The DNA of the CDR3 is TGTGCCAGTAGCCAATGGGGACTAGCGGGAGTTCAGTACGAGCAGTACTTC. Translating gives CASSQWGLAGVQYEQYF. Looking up the rest from reference TRBV19 and TRBJ2-7 gives the full variable domain: DGGITQSPKYLFRKEGQNVTLSCEQNLNHDAMYWYRQDPGQGLRLIYYSQIVNDFQKGDIAEGYSVSREKKESFPLTVTSAQKNPTAFYLCASSQWGLAGVQYEQYFGPGTRLTVT.

Concerning this clone itself: Sequence at one end of the junction differs from germline and may be a read error. V usage is TRBV5-1 and J usage is TRBJ1-4, with TRBD1 identical over 9 bases. CDR1 is SGHRS and CDR2 is YFSETQ in the germline V gene. The CDR3 covers 13 residues. CDR3: CAGSFGQGEKLFF. The CDR3 DNA is TGCGCCGGCAGCTTTGGACAGGGGGAAAAACTGTTTTTT.

This chain connects TRBV6-5 to TRBJ1-1; unclear D gene. The CDR3 length is 13 residues. With 1 base removed from V and 1 base from J, the gap between germline ends came to 4 bases. Germline loops: CDR1 MNHEY, CDR2 SVGAGI. CDR3 sequence: CASSYFRNTEAFF. Written as DNA, the CDR3 is TGTGCCAGCAGTTACTTTAGGAACACTGAAGCTTTCTTT.

The chain couples TRBV9 to TRBJ1-3, with 10 bases that match TRBD1. The V and J ends lost 4 bases and 7 bases, in that order; junction bases with no gene match: 5. The CDR3 has 14 amino acids. Germline V gene lookup returns CDR1 SGDLS and CDR2 YYNGEE. CDR3 sequence reads: CASSSRTGGNTIYF. Written as DNA, the CDR3 is TGTGCCAGCAGCTCCCGGACAGGGGGGAACACCATATATTTT.

The table lists this clone with a few counts. Other DNA sequences in this specimen translate into the identical CDR3. The rearrangement links TRBV5-1 to TRBJ2-6, with D maybe TRBD1 (5 bases). Trimming removed 4 bases at V and 0 bases at J, with 8 bases between. Germline CDR1 is SGHRS and CDR2 is YFSETQ. The CDR3 length is 15 residues. In nucleotides, the CDR3 is TGCGCCAGCAGCGCCACAGGCTCTGGGGCCAACGTCCTGACTTTC. Translating it yields CASSATGSGANVLTF.

The chain carries TRBV29-1 and TRBJ2-7; 13 nucleotides agree with TRBD2. The junction had 2 bases not matched to a gene; V was cut back by 1 base and J by 2 bases. Germline V gene sequence: CDR1 SQVTM, CDR2 ANQGSEA. CDR3 length: 15 amino acids. This chain's CDR3 is CSVEGLAGGAYEQYF. The CDR3 DNA is TGCAGCGTTGAAGGACTAGCGGGGGGTGCCTACGAGCAGTACTTC.

The V and J genes are TRBV27 and TRBJ2-7; TRBD2 is a possible D gene (6 bases). Trimming cost V 3 bases and J 1 base, with 13 bases left between them. The CDR3 is 15 residues long. The germline V gene encodes CDR1 MNHEY and CDR2 SMNVEV (reference sequence). The DNA for the CDR3 is TGTGCCAGCAGTTTCACCTCTAGCGCGTCCTACGAGCAGTACTTC. It yields the protein CASSFTSSASYEQYF.

This chain uses TRBV4-1 with TRBJ2-1, with 9 bases matching TRBD2. CDR1 and CDR2 from the germline V gene are MGHRA and YSYEKL. Trimming took 0 bases from V and 5 from J; bases not matched to a gene: 8. There are 17 residues in the CDR3. As DNA, the CDR3 is TGCGCCAGCAGCCAAGAAAGATTGCGGGAGGGGGACAATGAGCAGTTCTTC. Its translation is CASSQERLREGDNEQFF.

This sequence joins TRBV2 and TRBJ2-5; TRBD2 matches at 13 bases. The V gene's germline CDR1 is SNHLY and CDR2 FYNNEI. This CDR3 is 16 amino acids long. V dropped 4 bases and J dropped 5; count of bases not matched to a gene: 7. The CDR3 coding sequence is TGTGCCAGCAGTGTTACTAGCGGGAGGGCGAAGGAGACCCAGTACTTC. This gives the protein CASSVTSGRAKETQYF.

This rearrangement joins TRBV6-5 to TRBJ2-1, with a weak D call TRBD1 (6 bases). The CDR3 consists of 14 residues. V lost 2 bases, J lost 4 bases, and 9 bases lay in between. Germline CDR1 MNHEY, CDR2 SVGAGI. As DNA, the CDR3 is TGTGCCAGCAGTTACACTGGACAGTACAATGAGCAGTTCTTC. Residues: CASSYTGQYNEQFF.

This clone was recorded only once. The chain is built from TRBV5-6 and TRBJ2-5; 7 nucleotides align to TRBD2. The length of the CDR3 is 16 residues. Trimming cost V 2 bases and J 2 bases; bases outside gene matches: 9. In germline, CDR1 is SGHDT, CDR2 YYEEEE. The CDR3 sequence: CASSFVVGGVQETQYF. CDR3 in DNA: TGTGCCAGCAGCTTCGTGGTGGGGGGGGTTCAAGAGACCCAGTACTTC.

This sequence joins TRBV2 and TRBJ2-1; 7 bases are shared with TRBD1. The CDR3 runs to 15 residues. With 6 bases clipped from V and 14 bases from J, the junction kept 19 bases outside the gene matches. From germline, CDR1 is SNHLY and CDR2 FYNNEI. The CDR3 nucleotides read TGTGCCAGCAGCATCGACAGGGATAGGATCCAGGGAGAGTTCTTC. Residues: CASSIDRDRIQGEFF.

The chain employs TRBV7-2 and TRBJ2-5; 8 positions match TRBD2. The CDR3 length is 15 residues. CDR1 is SGHTA, CDR2 FQGNSA, per germline. The J segment lost 3 bases and the V segment lost 2 bases, leaving 5 bases of the junction unmatched. The CDR3 DNA reads TGTGCCAGCAGCTTATCCCCCGGGAGGGAAGAGACCCAGTACTTC. Residues: CASSLSPGREETQYF.

This sequence joins TRBV7-2 and TRBJ1-5, with a tentative D call TRBD1 (6 bases). The V end was cut by 1 base, the J end by 1 base, with 11 bases between. The CDR3 length is 16 residues. Germline V CDR1 and CDR2: SGHTA, FQGNSA. CDR3 DNA: TGTGCCAGCAGCTTAGAGGGGGTTTTCAGCAATCAGCCCCAGCATTTT. Translating it yields CASSLEGVFSNQPQHF.

The chain couples TRBV9 to TRBJ2-1, with D tentatively TRBD1 (5 bases). Germline V gene sequence: CDR1 SGDLS, CDR2 YYNGEE. The CDR3 spans 17 residues. With 4 bases removed from V and 0 bases from J, the gap between germline ends came to 17 bases. Written as DNA, the CDR3 is TGTGCCAGCAGCCTTAGGGGATCGGTGAGCTCCTACAATGAGCAGTTCTTC. Amino acids: CASSLRGSVSSYNEQFF.

Only one count was recorded for this clone. The chain joins TRBV19 to TRBJ1-1, with 7 bases matching TRBD1. The CDR3 runs to 14 residues. V was pared by 3 bases and J by 4 bases, with 5 bases of the junction left unmatched. The germline gives CDR1 LNHDA, CDR2 SQIVND (reference sequence). The CDR3 sequence: CASSIQGVGTEAFF. The CDR3 DNA reads as TGTGCCAGTAGTATTCAGGGGGTGGGCACTGAAGCTTTCTTT.

This chain links TRBV20-1 with TRBJ2-5, with D possibly TRBD1 on 5 matching bases. This CDR3 contains 11 residues. Germline V gene sequence: CDR1 DFQATT, CDR2 SNEGSKA (reference sequence). With 6 bases removed from V and 7 bases from J, the gap between germline ends came to 12 bases. The CDR3 reads CSAVQGLTQYF. The CDR3 bases are TGCAGTGCCGTCCAGGGTTTGACCCAGTACTTC.

The rearrangement links TRBV5-4 to TRBJ2-1; D is possibly TRBD1 (5 bases). Germline V gene lookup returns CDR1 SGHNT and CDR2 YYREEE (reference sequence). The CDR3 spans 15 residues. Deletions cut 2 bases from V and 4 bases from J, with 13 bases between. CDR3 bases: TGTGCCAGCAGCTTCATAACAGGATTTTACAATGAGCAGTTCTTC. This gives the protein CASSFITGFYNEQFF.

This sequence joins TRBV7-9 and TRBJ2-7, with D possibly matching TRBD2 (5 bases). The CDR3 extends over 14 amino acids. Germline V gives CDR1 SEHNR, CDR2 FQNEAQ (reference sequence). The V gene lost 2 bases and the J gene lost 4 bases, with 12 bases spanning the gap. In DNA, the CDR3 is TGTGCCAGCAGCTTACCCCCGAGGGCGTACGAGCAGTACTTC. Protein: CASSLPPRAYEQYF.

This sequence joins TRBV7-2 and TRBJ2-5, with 8 bases lining up with TRBD2. Germline V gene data show CDR1 as SGHTA and CDR2 as FQGNSA. This CDR3 is built from 14 residues. J gave up 5 bases and V 3 bases, and 5 bases lay outside the gene matches. The CDR3 DNA is TGTGCCAGCAGCTTCGGGAGGGCGGGGGAGACCCAGTACTTC. As protein: CASSFGRAGETQYF.

The V call is TRBV4-1, the J call TRBJ1-6, with D perhaps TRBD1 (6 bases). V was trimmed by 0 bases and J by 9 bases, leaving 15 bases between them. This CDR3 region has 16 residues. Germline-derived CDR1 and CDR2 are MGHRA and YSYEKL. The CDR3 here is CASSQDGAGVSSPLHF. The DNA for the CDR3 is TGCGCCAGCAGCCAAGATGGTGCAGGGGTGTCTTCACCCCTCCACTTT.

This sequence joins TRBV27 and TRBJ1-6; weak D call: TRBD1 (6 bases). Trimming stripped 5 bases from V and 8 bases from J, with 13 bases between. CDR1 MNHEY and CDR2 SMNVEV come from the germline V gene (reference sequence). This CDR3 is 14 amino acids long. CDR3 residues: CASSQGIGYSPLHF. CDR3 nucleotides: TGTGCCAGCAGTCAGGGGATCGGTTATTCACCCCTCCACTTT.

The chain is built from TRBV7-9 and TRBJ2-5; 7 nucleotides align to TRBD1. Germline V gene lookup returns CDR1 SEHNR and CDR2 FQNEAQ (reference sequence). The CDR3 is made up of 16 amino acids. V dropped 5 bases and J dropped 0; count of bases not matched to a gene: 9. CDR3: CASSPTGTEYQETQYF. CDR3 in DNA: TGTGCCAGCAGCCCGACAGGGACAGAATACCAAGAGACCCAGTACTTC.